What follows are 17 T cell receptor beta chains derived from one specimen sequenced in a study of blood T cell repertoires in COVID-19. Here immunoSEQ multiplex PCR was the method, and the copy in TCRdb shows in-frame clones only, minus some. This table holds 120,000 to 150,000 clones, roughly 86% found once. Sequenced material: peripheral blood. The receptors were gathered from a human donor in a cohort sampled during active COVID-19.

For the CDR3, the DNA is TGCGCCAGCAGCTTGCAAGCGGGGGTTGGTACAGATACGCAGTATTTT. It translates to CASSLQAGVGTDTQYF. The genes are TRBV5-1 and TRBJ2-3; 8 nucleotides agree with TRBD2. CDR3 length: 16 amino acids. V dropped 1 base and J dropped 3; count of bases not matched to a gene: 7. From germline, CDR1 is SGHRS and CDR2 YFSETQ.

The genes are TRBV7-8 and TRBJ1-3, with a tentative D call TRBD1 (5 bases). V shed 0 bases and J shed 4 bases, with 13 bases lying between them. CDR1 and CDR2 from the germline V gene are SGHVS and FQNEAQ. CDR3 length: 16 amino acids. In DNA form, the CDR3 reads TGTGCCAGCAGCTTAGCGGTGGCAGGGTTGGGAAACACCATATATTTT. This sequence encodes CASSLAVAGLGNTIYF.

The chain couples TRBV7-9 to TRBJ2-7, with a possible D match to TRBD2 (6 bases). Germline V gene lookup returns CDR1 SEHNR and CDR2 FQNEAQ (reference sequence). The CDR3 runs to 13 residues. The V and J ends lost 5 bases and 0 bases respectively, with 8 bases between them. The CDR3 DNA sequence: TGTGCCAGCAGCAGGGACTTCTCCTACGAGCAGTACTTC. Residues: CASSRDFSYEQYF.

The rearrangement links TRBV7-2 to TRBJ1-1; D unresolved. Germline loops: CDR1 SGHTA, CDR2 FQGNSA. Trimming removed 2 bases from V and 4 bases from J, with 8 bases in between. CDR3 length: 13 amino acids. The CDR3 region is CASSLHVGTEAFF. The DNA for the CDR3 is TGTGCCAGCAGCTTACACGTCGGCACTGAAGCTTTCTTT.

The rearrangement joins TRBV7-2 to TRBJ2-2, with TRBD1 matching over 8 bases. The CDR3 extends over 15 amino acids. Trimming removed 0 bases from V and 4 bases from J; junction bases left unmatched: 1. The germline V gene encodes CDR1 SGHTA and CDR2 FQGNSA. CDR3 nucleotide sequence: TGTGCCAGCAGCTTAGCCACAGGGGGCACCGGGGAGCTGTTTTTT. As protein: CASSLATGGTGELFF.

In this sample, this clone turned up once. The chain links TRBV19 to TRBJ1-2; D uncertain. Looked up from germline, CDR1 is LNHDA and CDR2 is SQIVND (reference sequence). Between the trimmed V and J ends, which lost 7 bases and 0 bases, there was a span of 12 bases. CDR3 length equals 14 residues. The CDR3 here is CASIENRANYGYTF. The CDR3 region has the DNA TGTGCCAGTATTGAAAACCGAGCTAACTATGGCTACACCTTC.

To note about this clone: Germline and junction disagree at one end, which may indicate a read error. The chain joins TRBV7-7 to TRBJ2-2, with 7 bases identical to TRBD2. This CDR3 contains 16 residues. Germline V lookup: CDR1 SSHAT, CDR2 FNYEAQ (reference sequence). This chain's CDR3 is CASSPRAGEYGGELFF. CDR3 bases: TGTGCTAGCAGCCCGAGGGCGGGAGAATATGGCGGGGAGCTGTTTTTT.

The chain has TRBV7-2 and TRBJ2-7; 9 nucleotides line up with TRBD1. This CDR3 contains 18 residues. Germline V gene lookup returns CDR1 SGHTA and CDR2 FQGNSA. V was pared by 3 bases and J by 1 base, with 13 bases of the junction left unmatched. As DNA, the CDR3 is TGTGCCAGCAGCTTCCGGTCGTTAGCCGGGACAGGGTCCTACGAGCAGTACTTC. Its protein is CASSFRSLAGTGSYEQYF.

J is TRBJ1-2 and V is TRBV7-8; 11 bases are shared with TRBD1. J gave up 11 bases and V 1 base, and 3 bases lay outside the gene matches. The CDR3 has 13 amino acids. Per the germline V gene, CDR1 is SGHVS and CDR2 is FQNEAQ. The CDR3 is CASSLVGQGEYTF. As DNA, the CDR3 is TGTGCCAGCAGCTTAGTGGGACAGGGGGAGTACACCTTC.

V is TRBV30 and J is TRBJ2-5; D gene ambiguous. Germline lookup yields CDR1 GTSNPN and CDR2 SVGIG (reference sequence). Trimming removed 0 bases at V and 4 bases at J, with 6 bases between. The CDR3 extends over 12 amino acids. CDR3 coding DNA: TGTGCCTGGAGTGTATCCAGAGAGACCCAGTACTTC. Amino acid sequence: CAWSVSRETQYF.

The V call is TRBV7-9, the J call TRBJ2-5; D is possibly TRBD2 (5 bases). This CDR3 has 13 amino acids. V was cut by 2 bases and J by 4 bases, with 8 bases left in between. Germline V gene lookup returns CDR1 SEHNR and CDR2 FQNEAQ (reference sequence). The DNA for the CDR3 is TGTGCCAGCAGCTTATCGGGGTCAGAGACCCAGTACTTC. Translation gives CASSLSGSETQYF.

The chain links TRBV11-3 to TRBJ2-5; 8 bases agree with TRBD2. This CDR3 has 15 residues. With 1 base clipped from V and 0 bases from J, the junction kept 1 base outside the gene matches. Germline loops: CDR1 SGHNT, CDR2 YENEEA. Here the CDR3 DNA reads TGTGCCAGCAGCTTAGCGGGGGGGTACCAAGAGACCCAGTACTTC. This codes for CASSLAGGYQETQYF.

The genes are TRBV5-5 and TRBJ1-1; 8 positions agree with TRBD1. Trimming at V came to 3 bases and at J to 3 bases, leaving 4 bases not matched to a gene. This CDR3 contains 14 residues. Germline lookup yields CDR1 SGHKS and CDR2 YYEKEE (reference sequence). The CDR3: CASSSGQAYTEAFF. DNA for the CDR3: TGTGCCAGCAGCTCGGGACAGGCATACACTGAAGCTTTCTTT.

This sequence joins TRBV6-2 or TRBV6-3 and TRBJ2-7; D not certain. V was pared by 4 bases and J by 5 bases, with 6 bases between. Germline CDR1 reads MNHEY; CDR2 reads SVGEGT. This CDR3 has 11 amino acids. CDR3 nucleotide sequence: TGTGCCAGCAGTTCCCTCCACGAGCAGTACTTC. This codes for CASSSLHEQYF.

The CDR3 loop is CASSFLASGGQETQYF. The CDR3 DNA reads as TGTGCCAGCAGCTTTCTGGCTAGCGGGGGCCAAGAGACCCAGTACTTC. V and J are TRBV5-5 and TRBJ2-5, with 10 bases lining up with TRBD2. The J segment lost 1 base and the V segment lost 2 bases, leaving 5 bases of the junction unmatched. CDR3 length equals 16 residues. CDR1 and CDR2 from the germline V gene are SGHKS and YYEKEE (reference sequence).

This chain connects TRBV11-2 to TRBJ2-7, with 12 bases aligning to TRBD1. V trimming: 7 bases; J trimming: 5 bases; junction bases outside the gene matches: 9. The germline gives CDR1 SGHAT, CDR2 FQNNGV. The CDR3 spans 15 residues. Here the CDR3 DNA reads TGTGCCAGCACCCGTTCCGGGACAGGGGGCCACGAGCAGTACTTC. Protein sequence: CASTRSGTGGHEQYF. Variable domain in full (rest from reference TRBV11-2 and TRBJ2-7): EAGVAQSPRYKIIEKRQSVAFWCNPISGHATLYWYQQILGQGPKLLIQFQNNGVVDDSQLPKDRFSAERLKGVDSTLKIQPAKLEDSAVYLCASTRSGTGGHEQYFGPGTRLTVT.

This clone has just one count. The CDR3: CASSPQQGRETQYF. DNA of the CDR3: TGTGCCAGCTCACCACAACAGGGTAGGGAGACCCAGTACTTC. The V and J genes are TRBV18 and TRBJ2-5, with D possibly matching TRBD1 (6 bases). Trimming removed 1 base from V and 5 bases from J, with 11 bases in between. The CDR3 is made up of 14 amino acids. The V gene's germline CDR1 is KGHSH and CDR2 LQKENI.